The rows below give T cell receptor beta chains drawn from one sample of a study of T cell responses to AZD1222 COVID-19 vaccine. Sequencing was performed with immunoSEQ multiplex PCR; in TCRdb, only in-frame clones are kept and a portion is missing. This table holds about 200,000 clones, approximately 93% found once. Sequencing used peripheral blood, obtained 28 days after the second AZD1222 dose. Every receptor here comes from an adult who received the AZD1222 COVID-19 vaccine. CDR3s include the opening cysteine and the closing phenylalanine or tryptophan. The D gene is left open where the match is weak. Clone size is stated in some rows and not others, as once, few, many or a class when expanded.

V gene	clone size	D gene	CDR3 length	J gene	CDR3 DNA	CDR3 protein
TRBV2	.	.	12	TRBJ1-5	TGTGCCAGCAGATCTAGCAATCAGCCCCAGCATTTT	CASRSSNQPQHF
TRBV7-2	.	TRBD1	15	TRBJ2-1	TGTGCCAGCAGCTTAGCCGGGACAGTTTACAATGAGCAGTTCTTC	CASSLAGTVYNEQFF
TRBV9	.	.	15	TRBJ1-2	TGTGCCAGCAGCGTATCAACAGGGCCTAACTATGGCTACACCTTC	CASSVSTGPNYGYTF
TRBV6-5	few	TRBD1	15	TRBJ2-3	TGTGCCAGCACAAGGTGGACAGGGGGCACAGATACGCAGTATTTT	CASTRWTGGTDTQYF
TRBV2	few	.	14	TRBJ1-4	TGTGCCAGCAGTTATGTTGCAACTAATGAAAAACTGTTTTTT	CASSYVATNEKLFF
TRBV6-1	once	TRBD1	17	TRBJ1-5	TGTGCCAGCAGTGACGGCAGGGGGCTTAAGGACCATCAGCCCCAGCATTTT	CASSDGRGLKDHQPQHF
TRBV19	.	.	15	TRBJ2-7	TGTGCCAGTAGTGGGTTGATGGGCCCAGGCTACGAGCAGTACTTC	CASSGLMGPGYEQYF
TRBV7-9	once	.	14	TRBJ1-3	TGTGCCAGCAGCTTGAACAGGGCGGGAAACACCATATATTTT	CASSLNRAGNTIYF
TRBV15	.	TRBD2	18	TRBJ2-5	TGTGCCACCAGCAGAGATCAGAGACTAGCGGGGGTCTCAGAGACCCAGTACTTC	CATSRDQRLAGVSETQYF
TRBV18	.	.	15	TRBJ2-5	TGTGCCAGCTCTCTTAACGGGATCAACCAAGAGACCCAGTACTTC	CASSLNGINQETQYF
TRBV19	.	TRBD1	16	TRBJ2-3	TGTGCCAGTAGTATAGCGGGACAGGGGTATCGAGATACGCAGTATTTT	CASSIAGQGYRDTQYF
TRBV3-1/TRBV3-2	.	TRBD2	15	TRBJ2-5	TGTGCCAGCAGCCAACGCGGGGGAAACCAAGAGACCCAGTACTTC	CASSQRGGNQETQYF
TRBV7-9	.	.	15	TRBJ1-2	TGTGCCAGCACCAACAGTCACAGCTCTAACTATGGCTACACCTTC	CASTNSHSSNYGYTF
TRBV9	.	.	16	TRBJ1-6	TGTGCCAGCAGCCATACTACAAACCGCTATAATTCACCCCTCCACTTT	CASSHTTNRYNSPLHF
TRBV4-1	once	.	17	TRBJ1-5	TGCGCCAGCAGCCAGGCTAGCGAGGGCCAGGGAATGCAGCCCCAGCATTTT	CASSQASEGQGMQPQHF
TRBV29-1	.	TRBD1	13	TRBJ1-1	TGCAGCTCTGGACAGGGGGCGAGCACTGAAGCTTTCTTT	CSSGQGASTEAFF
TRBV7-8	.	.	15	TRBJ2-2	TGTGCCAGCAGGAGGCCGGGTGCCGAAGGCGGGGAGCTGTTTTTT	CASRRPGAEGGELFF
TRBV2	.	TRBD1	16	TRBJ1-6	TGTGCCAGCAGTGAAAGGGGACAGGGGTTGAATTCACCCCTCCACTTT	CASSERGQGLNSPLHF
TRBV28	once	TRBD2	16	TRBJ2-1	TGTGCCAGCAGTTCCCAAGCGGGGGGGCGACACAATGAGCAGTTCTTC	CASSSQAGGRHNEQFF
TRBV4-2	.	TRBD1	13	TRBJ1-2	TGTGCCACCTCCCTGGCAGGGGGCCAAGGCTACACCTTC	CATSLAGGQGYTF
TRBV9	few	TRBD1	15	TRBJ2-3	TGTGCCAGCAGCCCTCGACAGGGGAGCACAGATACGCAGTATTTT	CASSPRQGSTDTQYF
TRBV29-1	.	TRBD1	11	TRBJ1-2	TGCAGCGAAGGCAGGGGGCAGGGCTACACCTTC	CSEGRGQGYTF
TRBV5-1	.	.	15	TRBJ2-3	TGCGCCAGCAGCTTAGACAATACTCTCACAGATACGCAGTATTTT	CASSLDNTLTDTQYF
TRBV7-2	.	TRBD1	14	TRBJ1-6	TGTGCCAGCAGCTTGGGACAGAGGAATTCACCCCTCCACTTT	CASSLGQRNSPLHF
TRBV13	.	TRBD1	14	TRBJ2-3	TGTGCCAGCAGCTTAGGGACAGGGGCAGATACGCAGTATTTT	CASSLGTGADTQYF
TRBV28	.	.	11	TRBJ2-5	TGTGCCAGCAGTTTTACGGAGACCCAGTACTTC	CASSFTETQYF
TRBV5-1	.	.	12	TRBJ2-5	TGCGCCAGCAGCTTGGACCAAGAGACCCAGTACTTC	CASSLDQETQYF
TRBV4-2	.	.	17	TRBJ1-1	TGTGCCAGCAGCCTGTTTTCCGGGGGCCCCCTAACAGGTGAAGCTTTCTTT	CASSLFSGGPLTGEAFF
TRBV2	.	.	13	TRBJ1-3	TGTGCCAGCGGAGGGGGTGTTGGAAACACCATATATTTT	CASGGGVGNTIYF
TRBV2	.	.	11	TRBJ1-1	TGTGCCAGCAGTGCGAGGGTGTTGGCTTTCTTT	CASSARVLAFF
TRBV4-1	.	.	17	TRBJ1-2	TGCGCCAGCAGCCAACCTCGGTCAAAGGGCAGGGCCCGTGGCTACACCTTC	CASSQPRSKGRARGYTF
TRBV13	.	.	13	TRBJ1-5	TGTGCCAGCAGCCCCGGACGGAATCAGCCCCAGCATTTT	CASSPGRNQPQHF
TRBV28	.	.	13	TRBJ1-1	TGTGCCAGCACAGAGGGGTTTGACACTGAAGCTTTCTTT	CASTEGFDTEAFF
TRBV29-1	.	.	13	TRBJ1-2	TGCAGCGTTGGTCTAACCCAAGCACGTGGCTACACCTTC	CSVGLTQARGYTF
TRBV7-2	.	TRBD1	18	TRBJ2-1	TGTGCCAGCAGCTTGAGGTCAAGGGGGCGAAGCTCCTACAATGAGCAGTTCTTC	CASSLRSRGRSSYNEQFF
TRBV6-5	.	.	15	TRBJ1-1	TGTGCCAGCAGTCCTTGGGACATAGTGAACACTGAAGCTTTCTTT	CASSPWDIVNTEAFF
TRBV4-2	.	.	15	TRBJ1-5	TGTGCCAGCAGCCAAGAATCGGTGGGGGTTCAGCCCCAGCATTTT	CASSQESVGVQPQHF
TRBV28	.	.	13	TRBJ2-1	TGTGCCAGCAGTTTAGAAATTTTCAATGAGCAGTTCTTC	CASSLEIFNEQFF
TRBV7-9	.	TRBD2	13	TRBJ2-1	TGTGCCAGCAGCTTAGGATCTAGCGGAGGCCTGTTCTTC	CASSLGSSGGLFF
TRBV6-5	.	.	15	TRBJ2-4	TGTGCCAGCAGCGATCTGGGGGGAACCAAAAACATTCAGTACTTC	CASSDLGGTKNIQYF
TRBV30	.	.	14	TRBJ1-4	TGTGCCTGGAGTCATGGGGCGGGGCGAGGGAAACTGTTTTTT	CAWSHGAGRGKLFF
TRBV19	.	.	15	TRBJ2-3	TGTGCCAGTGGTGACGGGTCAACTAGCACAGATACGCAGTATTTT	CASGDGSTSTDTQYF
TRBV2	.	.	12	TRBJ1-1	TGTGCCAGCAGTGTGGGGGACACCGGAGCTTTCTTT	CASSVGDTGAFF
TRBV6-5	.	TRBD2	15	TRBJ2-7	TGTGCCAGCAGTTACTCGGGGCGGGGGGTCTACGAGCAGTACTTC	CASSYSGRGVYEQYF
TRBV9	.	.	15	TRBJ2-1	TGTGCCAGCAGCGTAGACGGCAGGACTTACAATGAGCAGTTCTTC	CASSVDGRTYNEQFF
TRBV7-8	few	.	15	TRBJ1-4	TGTGCCAGCAGCCAGGGCCAGGGGTATAATGAAAAACTGTTTTTT	CASSQGQGYNEKLFF